These 19 T cell receptor beta chains came from one sample sequenced in a study of CD8+CD57+ T cells in acquired aplastic anemia. TCR beta VDJ and CDR3 profiles were obtained from a genomic DNA template. TCRdb reprocessed the reads with MiXCR, giving one entry per CDR3 protein. The repertoire holds around 430,000 distinct CDR3 sequences, with approximately 33% as singletons. The authors sequenced patients whose flow cytometry had shown CD8+CD57+ cell expansion. The specimen sequenced was sorted CD4+, CD8+, or CD8+CD57+ T cells (not recorded which) from PBMCs. The receptors originated from a human donor with aplastic anemia.

Details on this clonotype: A much larger clone differs from this one at a single base, so this may be a read error. The rearrangement links TRBV7-9 to TRBJ2-2, with D unclear. The CDR3 covers 11 residues. Germline V gene data show CDR1 as SEHNR and CDR2 as FQNEAQ (reference sequence). CDR3: CDSSFSGELFF. The CDR3 DNA sequence: TGTGACAGCAGCTTTTCCGGGGAGCTGTTTTTT.

This sequence joins TRBV4-3 and TRBJ2-7; D is unclear. CDR3 length: 15 residues. Germline V gene lookup returns CDR1 LGHNA and CDR2 YSLEER. Trimming took 0 bases from V and 0 from J, leaving 9 bases between them. CDR3 sequence reads: CASSQDRQRSYEQYF. The CDR3 DNA sequence: TGCGCCAGCAGCCAAGATCGGCAGCGCTCCTACGAGCAGTACTTC.

This clonotype has a single count. This chain links TRBV5-4 with TRBJ1-2, with 7 bases that match TRBD1. The CDR3 covers 15 residues. CDR1 and CDR2 from the germline V gene are SGHNT and YYREEE (reference sequence). J gave up 3 bases and V 4 bases, and 9 bases lay outside the gene matches. In DNA form, the CDR3 reads TGTGCCAGCAGCCGGGACCGACAGGGCGACTATGGCTACACCTTC. Its protein product is CASSRDRQGDYGYTF.

The chain couples TRBV5-4 to TRBJ2-1; 9 positions match TRBD2. The CDR3 extends over 16 amino acids. Germline CDR1 and CDR2: SGHNT and YYREEE (reference sequence). The V and J ends lost 0 bases and 7 bases, in that order; junction bases with no gene match: 8. CDR3 sequence: CASSLERRGGQNEQFF. As DNA, the CDR3 is TGTGCCAGCAGCTTGGAACGGCGGGGGGGCCAAAATGAGCAGTTCTTC.

The rearrangement joins TRBV6-6 to TRBJ2-7; a possible D gene is TRBD2 (5 bases). This CDR3 has 14 residues. Germline lookup yields CDR1 MNHNY and CDR2 SVGAGI (reference sequence). Trimming left V 1 base short and J 2 bases short, with 9 bases between. CDR3 in amino acids: CASSYLTIPYEQYF. The CDR3 bases are TGTGCCAGCAGTTACTTGACTATACCCTACGAGCAGTACTTC.

This chain joins TRBV5-1 and TRBJ2-1; TRBD2 is a possible D gene (5 bases). Germline assignment: CDR1 SGHRS and CDR2 YFSETQ. CDR3 length equals 15 residues. Trimming took 4 bases from V and 10 from J, leaving 21 bases between them. DNA for the CDR3: TGCGCCAGCAGCCTTCGGACCGGCGGGTTCGGCGAGCAGTTCTTC. Encoded protein: CASSLRTGGFGEQFF. Full variable domain (remainder filled in from reference TRBV5-1 and TRBJ2-1): KAGVTQTPRYLIKTRGQQVTLSCSPISGHRSVSWYQQTPGQGLQFLFEYFSETQRNKGNFPGRFSGRQFSNSRSEMNVSTLELGDSALYLCASSLRTGGFGEQFFGPGTRLTVL.

V is TRBV5-1 and J is TRBJ1-1, with D tentatively TRBD1 (5 bases). Deletions cut 4 bases from V and 7 bases from J, with 14 bases between. This CDR3 spans 13 amino acids. Germline V gene sequence: CDR1 SGHRS, CDR2 YFSETQ. This CDR3 reads CASSPQGDLEAFF. CDR3 nucleotide sequence: TGCGCCAGCAGCCCGCAGGGTGACCTTGAAGCTTTCTTT.

This chain joins TRBV28 and TRBJ2-7, with D tentatively TRBD1 (6 bases). Germline CDR1 MDHEN, CDR2 SYDVKM. V was trimmed by 6 bases and J by 1 base, leaving 16 bases between them. The CDR3 sequence is 15 residues long. CDR3 in amino acids: CASRLQGTGSYEQYF. As DNA, the CDR3 is TGTGCCAGCAGACTACAGGGAACCGGTTCCTACGAGCAGTACTTC.

This clonotype was seen many times. The gene calls are TRBV25-1 and TRBJ2-3; D unclear. Trimming took 0 bases from V and 4 from J, leaving 8 bases between them. Germline assignment: CDR1 MGHDK and CDR2 SYGVNS. This CDR3 is 14 amino acids long. The CDR3 spells CASSEYILPDTQYF. The CDR3 DNA follows: TGTGCCAGCAGTGAATACATATTGCCAGATACGCAGTATTTT.

This sequence joins TRBV5-1 and TRBJ2-3; the D gene is possibly TRBD2 (5 bases). V lost 0 bases and J 5 bases, leaving 13 bases between the germline ends. The CDR3 runs 15 residues. The germline V gene has CDR1 SGHRS and CDR2 YFSETQ. The CDR3 loop reads CASSLGPTSGDTQYF. The CDR3 DNA sequence: TGCGCCAGCAGCTTGGGCCCTACAAGCGGAGATACGCAGTATTTT.

This sequence joins TRBV12-3 or TRBV12-4 and TRBJ2-1; 10 positions agree with TRBD2. J lost 0 bases, V lost 6 bases, and 14 bases had no gene match. CDR3 length: 19 amino acids. CDR3 nucleotides: TGTGCCAGCAGACCCCCGGGACTAGCGAACCCCAGCTCCTACAATGAGCAGTTCTTC. This encodes CASRPPGLANPSSYNEQFF.

This clonotype was found a few times. The chain is built from TRBV2 and TRBJ1-1, with 10 bases lining up with TRBD1. From germline, CDR1 is SNHLY and CDR2 FYNNEI. This CDR3 region has 13 residues. V was pared by 4 bases and J by 7 bases, with 3 bases of the junction left unmatched. CDR3 region: CASSGQGAGEAFF. For the CDR3, the DNA is TGTGCCAGCAGTGGACAGGGGGCTGGTGAAGCTTTCTTT.

This clonotype was observed at least ten times. The V gene is TRBV7-2, the J gene TRBJ2-7, with D perhaps given as TRBD1 or TRBD2 (5 bases each). Trimming pared 5 bases from V and 0 bases from J, leaving 14 bases between. Looked up from germline, CDR1 is SGHTA and CDR2 is FQGNSA. This CDR3 has 15 amino acids. CDR3 sequence reads: CASSPMRGASYEQYF. The CDR3 bases are TGTGCCAGCAGCCCAATGAGGGGCGCCTCCTACGAGCAGTACTTC.

J is TRBJ2-3 and V is TRBV14; TRBD2 aligns across 7 bases. CDR3 length: 17 residues. Germline CDR1 reads SGHDN; CDR2 reads FVKESK. V was clipped by 3 bases and J by 2 bases; unmatched bases: 11. The DNA for the CDR3 is TGTGCCAGCAGCCAGGGGCACAGCGGGGCAAACACAGATACGCAGTATTTT. Amino acids: CASSQGHSGANTDTQYF.

There are a few counts of this clonotype. This chain's CDR3 is CASSYLTSGDTEAFF. The CDR3 nucleotides read TGTGCCAGCAGCTATCTAACTTCTGGGGACACTGAAGCTTTCTTT. The rearrangement uses TRBV7-9 and TRBJ1-1; D gene uncertain. Trimming took 4 bases from V and 3 from J, leaving 15 bases between them. In germline, CDR1 is SEHNR, CDR2 FQNEAQ (reference sequence). The CDR3 is made up of 15 amino acids.

Many counts were recorded for this clonotype. The rearrangement uses TRBV7-9 and TRBJ1-5; D possibly corresponds to TRBD1 (5 bases). Germline V CDR1 and CDR2: SEHNR, FQNEAQ (reference sequence). The V and J ends lost 3 bases and 6 bases respectively, with 12 bases between them. The CDR3 has 14 residues. CDR3 residues: CASSFAGSTQPQHF. As DNA, the CDR3 is TGTGCCAGCAGCTTCGCAGGGTCAACTCAGCCCCAGCATTTT. Full variable domain (remainder filled in from reference TRBV7-9 and TRBJ1-5): DTGVSQNPRHKITKRGQNVTFRCDPISEHNRLYWYRQTLGQGPEFLTYFQNEAQLEKSRLLSDRFSAERPKGSFSTLEIQRTEQGDSAMYLCASSFAGSTQPQHFGDGTRLSIL.

In the case of this clonotype: Given a much more abundant clone one base away, this may be a read error. Here the CDR3 omits its conserved ending phenylalanine or tryptophan, so a read error is the likely source. This chain's CDR3 is CASSLAGSGYGYTI. Here the CDR3 DNA reads TGTGCCAGCAGCTTGGCGGGCAGTGGCTATGGCTACACCATC. The chain uses TRBV5-6 and TRBJ1-2; the D is unclear. The CDR3 runs 14 residues. Trimming stripped 0 bases from V and 4 bases from J, with 10 bases between. Per the germline V gene, CDR1 is SGHDT and CDR2 is YYEEEE.

This clonotype was counted only a few times. The genes are TRBV11-2 and TRBJ1-1, with D tentatively TRBD1 (6 bases). Germline V gene sequence: CDR1 SGHAT, CDR2 FQNNGV. V was pared by 5 bases and J by 6 bases, with 13 bases between. The CDR3 is 13 residues long. The CDR3, as DNA: TGTGCCAGCAGCCGGACCACAGGGTCTGAAGCTTTCTTT. As protein: CASSRTTGSEAFF.

This clonotype has only a few counts. The V gene is TRBV19, the J gene TRBJ1-1; unclear D gene. The CDR3 is 15 residues long. Trimming shortened V by 5 bases and J by 4 bases, and 17 bases separated the two germline ends. Germline CDR1 and CDR2: LNHDA and SQIVND (reference sequence). CDR3 coding DNA: TGTGCCAGTAGTTTATCTCCGGGCTTCCCCACTGAAGCTTTCTTT. Amino acid sequence: CASSLSPGFPTEAFF.